A single sample gave rise to the 22 T cell receptor beta chains below, sequenced in a study of resident and recirculating memory T cells in vitiligo. TCRdb keeps only in-frame clones here, not all; method: immunoSEQ multiplex PCR. The profile shows around 40,000 clones, nearly 95% of them singletons. Source material: blood. The receptors stem from a male donor with vitiligo.

This sequence joins TRBV1 and TRBJ2-1; whether TRBD2, the table's D call, matches the DNA was not checked. TRBV1 is tagged as a pseudogene. CDR3 length: 10 amino acids. CDR3 residues: CTSLWETQFF. As DNA, the CDR3 is TGCACCAGCCTTTGGGAGACCCAGTTCTTC.

This clone was detected only a few times. The gene calls are TRBV27 and TRBJ1-2; TRBD1 is a possible D gene (5 bases). CDR1 is MNHEY and CDR2 is SMNVEV in the germline V gene (reference sequence). Trimming left V 6 bases short and J 4 bases short, with 12 bases between. CDR3 size: 13 residues. In DNA, the CDR3 is TGTGCCAGCAGGCGACAGTTAGGCTATGGCTACACCTTC. Its protein is CASRRQLGYGYTF.

The rearrangement joins TRBV30 to TRBJ1-1, with D uncertain. Germline V gene lookup returns CDR1 GTSNPN and CDR2 SVGIG (reference sequence). CDR3 length: 14 residues. Between the trimmed V and J ends, which lost 7 bases and 3 bases, there was a span of 18 bases. CDR3 sequence (DNA): TGTGCCTCTGAGCTTCCGGGGTTCGACACTGAAGCTTTCTTT. It codes for CASELPGFDTEAFF. The full variable domain, completed using reference TRBV30 and TRBJ1-1, is SQTIHQWPATLVQPVGSPLSLECTVEGTSNPNLYWYRQAAGRGLQLLFYSVGIGQISSEVPQNLSASRPQDRQFILSSKKLLLSDSGFYLCASELPGFDTEAFFGQGTRLTVV.

On this clone: This same CDR3 is encoded by further DNA sequences in the sample. The gene calls are TRBV29-1 and TRBJ2-5; tentatively, D is TRBD1 (5 bases). Looked up from germline, CDR1 is SQVTM and CDR2 is ANQGSEA. This CDR3 region has 14 residues. The V end lost 0 bases, the J end lost 7 bases, and 15 bases lay between the germline ends. The CDR3 DNA reads TGCAGCGTTGAAGAGCCCAGGGTCAGGCTGACCCAGTACTTC. Its protein is CSVEEPRVRLTQYF.

The rearrangement joins TRBV7-3 to TRBJ2-1; 8 bases align to TRBD1. Trimming cost V 2 bases and J 9 bases; bases outside gene matches: 6. CDR3 length: 14 amino acids. Germline assignment: CDR1 SGHTA and CDR2 FQGTGA. The CDR3 reads CASSLQGQGSEQFF. The CDR3 coding sequence is TGTGCCAGCAGCTTACAAGGACAGGGTAGTGAGCAGTTCTTC.

The gene calls are TRBV30 and TRBJ2-5; D unclear. Germline assignment: CDR1 GTSNPN and CDR2 SVGIG (reference sequence). Trimming took 3 bases from V and 6 from J, leaving 11 bases between them. The CDR3 runs to 12 residues. CDR3 residues: CAWSESGQTQYF. CDR3 in DNA: TGTGCCTGGAGCGAGTCTGGGCAGACCCAGTACTTC.

The chain carries TRBV4-3 and TRBJ1-5; D is undetermined. Between the trimmed V and J ends, which lost 11 bases and 3 bases, there was a span of 23 bases. This CDR3 region has 16 residues. Per the germline V gene, CDR1 is LGHNA and CDR2 is YSLEER. The DNA of the CDR3 is TGCGCCCGAGGCAGATTTCCGGAGCCGAACAATCAGCCCCAGCATTTT. This encodes CARGRFPEPNNQPQHF.

The CDR3 region has the DNA TGTGCCAGCAGAGAGACTTTCATCTCCTATAATTCACCCCTCCACTTT. Protein product: CASRETFISYNSPLHF. V and J are TRBV6-6 and TRBJ1-6; D is ambiguous. V was trimmed by 6 bases and J by 0 bases, leaving 12 bases between them. Germline-derived CDR1 and CDR2 are MNHNY and SVGAGI (reference sequence). The CDR3 contains 16 residues.

The rearrangement joins TRBV9 to TRBJ2-1; TRBD2 aligns across 11 bases. V lost 0 bases, J lost 9 bases, and 5 bases stayed unmatched. This CDR3 has 15 residues. Germline V lookup: CDR1 SGDLS, CDR2 YYNGEE. In DNA form, the CDR3 reads TGTGCCAGCAGCGTAGGTATAGCGGGGGGGCTTGAGCAGTTCTTC. As protein: CASSVGIAGGLEQFF.

The chain has TRBV7-2 and TRBJ2-5, with 9 bases matching TRBD1. The end of the DNA fits TRBJ2-7 better, so the J call may be wrong. The germline V gene encodes CDR1 SGHTA and CDR2 FQGNSA. This CDR3 region has 15 residues. CDR3 nucleotide sequence: TGTGCCAGCAGCTTCAGGGACAGGGTACCCTACGAGCAGTACTTC. Its protein product is CASSFRDRVPYEQYF.

This clone was counted a few times. The J gene is TRBJ2-1, the V gene TRBV9; 10 bases line up with TRBD1. With 3 bases clipped from V and 4 bases from J, the junction kept 4 bases outside the gene matches. The CDR3 length is 15 residues. Per the germline V gene, CDR1 is SGDLS and CDR2 is YYNGEE. CDR3 region: CASSETGGGYNEQFF. The CDR3 DNA reads TGTGCCAGCAGCGAGACAGGGGGCGGTTACAATGAGCAGTTCTTC.

The V and J genes are TRBV11-1 and TRBJ1-1, with 10 bases fitting TRBD1. CDR3 length: 14 amino acids. In germline, CDR1 is SGHAT, CDR2 FQDESV (reference sequence). With V trimmed by 3 bases and J by 7 bases, 5 bases remained unmatched. The CDR3 region is CASSLRDRGIEAFF. The DNA of the CDR3 is TGTGCCAGCAGCTTGCGGGACAGGGGAATTGAAGCTTTCTTT.

The chain links TRBV5-1 to TRBJ1-4; D uncertain. Germline CDR1 reads SGHRS; CDR2 reads YFSETQ. The CDR3 spans 13 residues. Trimming took 8 bases from V and 0 from J, leaving 8 bases between them. The DNA for the CDR3 is TGCGCCAGTTCCCCGGCAACTAATGAAAAACTGTTTTTT. This translates into CASSPATNEKLFF.

The rearrangement uses TRBV5-6 and TRBJ1-3, with D unresolved. Germline CDR1 reads SGHDT; CDR2 reads YYEEEE. The CDR3 is 15 residues long. The V end lost 0 bases, the J end lost 0 bases, and 7 bases lay between the germline ends. CDR3 nucleotide sequence: TGTGCCAGCAGCTTGGCCCGTTTCTCTGGAAACACCATATATTTT. This encodes CASSLARFSGNTIYF.

J is TRBJ2-7 and V is TRBV11-1; 8 bases agree with TRBD1. This CDR3 is built from 14 residues. Germline CDR1 and CDR2: SGHAT and FQDESV (reference sequence). V trimming: 5 bases; J trimming: 4 bases; junction bases outside the gene matches: 7. CDR3 loop: CASSSRTGTYEQYF. DNA of the CDR3: TGTGCCAGCAGCAGCCGGACAGGGACGTACGAGCAGTACTTC. The entire variable domain, with the rest obtained from reference TRBV11-1 and TRBJ2-7, is as follows: EAEVAQSPRYKITEKSQAVAFWCDPISGHATLYWYRQILGQGPELLVQFQDESVVDDSQLPKDRFSAERLKGVDSTLKIQPAELGDSAMYLCASSSRTGTYEQYFGPGTRLTVT.

The gene calls are TRBV29-1 and TRBJ2-7; TRBD1 aligns across 9 bases. V lost 3 bases, J lost 3 bases, and 9 bases stayed unmatched. Germline V CDR1 and CDR2: SQVTM, ANQGSEA. The CDR3 extends over 15 amino acids. The CDR3 loop is CSVEEDRGLSYEQYF. The CDR3 DNA reads as TGCAGCGTTGAGGAGGACAGGGGTCTAAGCTACGAGCAGTACTTC.

The chain uses TRBV6-1 and TRBJ2-7; TRBD1 might be the D (6 bases). This CDR3 has 14 residues. Trimming removed 4 bases from V and 5 bases from J, with 15 bases in between. Germline CDR1 reads MNHNS; CDR2 reads SASEGT. Here the CDR3 reads CASSVAGVRHEQYF. CDR3 sequence (DNA): TGTGCCAGCAGTGTCGCAGGGGTTAGACACGAGCAGTACTTC.

The genes are TRBV6-1 and TRBJ1-1; D is unclear. Germline loops: CDR1 MNHNS, CDR2 SASEGT. Trimming stripped 5 bases from V and 1 base from J, with 5 bases between. The CDR3 has 12 amino acids. This chain's CDR3 is CASSQENTEAFF. CDR3 in DNA: TGTGCCAGCAGTCAGGAGAACACTGAAGCTTTCTTT.

The chain combines TRBV6-1 with TRBJ1-2, with unresolved D. The V end was cut by 6 bases, the J end by 2 bases, with 7 bases between. This CDR3 contains 12 residues. The V gene's germline CDR1 is MNHNS and CDR2 SASEGT. The CDR3 is CASRRLNYGYTF. CDR3 sequence (DNA): TGTGCCAGCAGAAGACTCAACTATGGCTACACCTTC.

The rearrangement uses TRBV4-3 and TRBJ2-2, with TRBD1 matching over 9 bases. CDR1 and CDR2 (germline): LGHNA, YSLEER. V dropped 4 bases and J dropped 5; count of bases not matched to a gene: 2. There are 14 residues in the CDR3. This chain's CDR3 is CASSPGTGTGELFF. CDR3 DNA: TGCGCCAGCAGCCCCGGGACAGGGACCGGGGAGCTGTTTTTT.

V and J are TRBV27 and TRBJ2-7; 7 nucleotides match TRBD1. CDR3 size: 14 residues. Per germline, CDR1 MNHEY and CDR2 SMNVEV (reference sequence). The junction had 6 bases not matched to a gene; V was cut back by 6 bases and J by 1 base. The CDR3 protein is CASSLTGSSYEQYF. The CDR3 nucleotides are TGTGCCAGCAGCTTGACAGGGTCTTCCTACGAGCAGTACTTC.

The chain has TRBV7-3 and TRBJ2-7, with D possibly matching TRBD2 (6 bases). The V gene's germline CDR1 is SGHTA and CDR2 FQGTGA. V was clipped by 5 bases and J by 4 bases, with 18 bases between them. This CDR3 has 15 residues. The CDR3 region is CASSPGGGTGYEQYF. The CDR3 DNA reads as TGTGCCAGCAGCCCAGGTGGGGGGACGGGTTACGAGCAGTACTTC.